The 27 T cell receptor beta chains listed next were all sequenced from one sample in a study of T cells in Graves' hyperthyroidism and ophthalmopathy (dated by TCRdb to between 2018 and 2021). Libraries came from multiplex PCR. For sequencing, an Illumina HiSeq 2000 was employed. TCR beta CDR3 regions were amplified from RNA transcripts. A first-round RT-PCR of the TCR CDR3 used the HTBI primer set with the Qiagen OneStep RT-PCR kit. TCRdb passed the public sequencing reads through fastp at Q25 and MiXCR, retaining productive beta sequences. Each entry merges the rows of one CDR3 protein and shows their most common DNA and genes. For this sample there are around 500,000 distinct CDR3 sequences; approximately 15% appear just once. Over 15% of the sample goes to the ten largest clones. The source material was blood. The receptors were gathered from a woman aged 18-29 years with Graves' hyperthyroidism.

Comments on this clonotype: The CDR3 does not end in the conserved phenylalanine or tryptophan, so this is likely a read error. The chain is built from TRBV11-1 and TRBJ2-3; D is uncertain. The CDR3 contains 16 residues. CDR1 is SGHAT and CDR2 is FQDESV in the germline V gene (reference sequence). With 4 bases removed from V and 0 bases from J, the gap between germline ends came to 14 bases. The CDR3 DNA follows: TGTGCCAGCAGCTCAGGTTCCCCGCTTAGCACAGATACGCAGTATCTT. It translates to CASSSGSPLSTDTQYL.

The chain links TRBV30 to TRBJ2-1, with a tentative D call TRBD2 (6 bases). Trimming left V 0 bases short and J 5 bases short, with 14 bases between. In germline, CDR1 is GTSNPN, CDR2 SVGIG (reference sequence). The CDR3 is 15 residues long. CDR3 nucleotide sequence: TGTGCCTGGAGTGTTGACGGGAGCCCCCACAATGAGCAGTTCTTC. Translation: CAWSVDGSPHNEQFF.

This clonotype has at least ten counts. The chain couples TRBV7-8 to TRBJ1-4; D not resolved. The CDR3 covers 16 residues. Germline V CDR1 and CDR2: SGHVS, FQNEAQ. V dropped 5 bases and J dropped 0 bases, with 13 bases sitting between them. For the CDR3, the DNA is TGTGCCAGCAGCCCGAGATTGGGGTCAACTAATGAAAAACTGTTTTTT. Its translation: CASSPRLGSTNEKLFF. The variable domain in full, completed from reference TRBV7-8 and TRBJ1-4, reads GAGVSQSPRYKVAKRGQDVALRCDPISGHVSLFWYQQALGQGPEFLTYFQNEAQLDKSGLPSDRFFAERPEGSVSTLKIQRTQQEDSAVYLCASSPRLGSTNEKLFFGSGTQLSVL.

This clonotype showed up just a few times. The chain links TRBV6-5 to TRBJ2-2, with a possible D match to TRBD2 (5 bases). Germline V gene data show CDR1 as MNHEY and CDR2 as SVGAGI. V lost 0 bases and J 8 bases, leaving 10 bases between the germline ends. There are 14 residues in the CDR3. CDR3 in DNA: TGTGCCAGCAGTTACTCGGGCGGGTCTGGGGAGCTGTTTTTT. Translation: CASSYSGGSGELFF.

This clonotype was recorded at least ten times. The chain combines TRBV3-1 with TRBJ2-5; 8 bases are shared with TRBD2. From germline, CDR1 is LGHDT and CDR2 YNNKEL (reference sequence). The length of the CDR3 is 18 residues. V gave up 1 base and J gave up 1 base; unmatched junction bases: 11. CDR3 DNA: TGTGCCAGCAGCCAAGCGGTGGATAGCGGGGTCTTCCAAGAGACCCAGTACTTC. Translated: CASSQAVDSGVFQETQYF.

There are many counts of this clonotype. DNA of the CDR3: TGTGCCAGCAGCTTGAGCGTGGGTACAGGGCGAGAGACCCAGTACTTC. It is translated as CASSLSVGTGRETQYF. The chain recombines TRBV5-6 with TRBJ2-5; TRBD1 might be the D (6 bases). V was clipped by 1 base and J by 4 bases, with 17 bases between them. This CDR3 is built from 16 residues. Germline values: CDR1 SGHDT, CDR2 YYEEEE. Full variable domain (rest looked up from reference TRBV5-6 and TRBJ2-5): DAGVTQSPTHLIKTRGQQVTLRCSPKSGHDTVSWYQQALGQGPQFIFQYYEEEERQRGNFPDRFSGHQFPNYSSELNVNALLLGDSALYLCASSLSVGTGRETQYFGPGTRLLVL.

This clonotype was seen a handful of times. The CDR3 loop is CASSSDRTYEQYV. DNA for the CDR3: TGCGCCAGCAGTTCTGACAGAACCTACGAGCAGTACGTC. The gene calls are TRBV4-1 and TRBJ2-7; the D gene is possibly TRBD1 (5 bases). Germline V lookup: CDR1 MGHRA, CDR2 YSYEKL. The CDR3 spans 13 residues. V lost 6 bases, J lost 2 bases, and 11 bases lay in between.

At least ten counts were recorded for this clonotype. This chain uses TRBV9 with TRBJ1-1; D remains ambiguous. CDR3 length equals 16 residues. Germline-derived CDR1 and CDR2 are SGDLS and YYNGEE. V was pared by 4 bases and J by 2 bases, with 18 bases between. Here the CDR3 reads CASSSGKDGYNTEAFF. The CDR3 region has the DNA TGTGCCAGCAGCTCAGGAAAGGATGGCTATAACACTGAAGCTTTCTTT.

The rearrangement uses TRBV24-1 and TRBJ2-3, with 10 bases fitting TRBD1. V lost 4 bases to trimming and J lost 4 bases; unmatched junction nucleotides: 10. Germline CDR1 reads KGHDR; CDR2 reads SFDVKD. The CDR3 contains 17 residues. In DNA, the CDR3 is TGTGCCACCAGTGACCCACCGGGACAGGGGACTTCAGATACGCAGTATTTT. This translates into CATSDPPGQGTSDTQYF.

This clonotype was counted between two and nine times. The chain combines TRBV12-3 or TRBV12-4 with TRBJ2-1; TRBD2 matches at 9 bases. This CDR3 spans 17 amino acids. Germline trimming cut 4 bases from V and 3 bases from J; bases unmatched to any gene: 10. Here the CDR3 reads CASSYLGLAGDYNEQFF. CDR3 DNA: TGTGCCAGCAGTTACCTTGGGTTAGCGGGAGACTACAATGAGCAGTTCTTC.

This clonotype was recorded at least ten times. The gene calls are TRBV20-1 and TRBJ1-1; D remains ambiguous. V dropped 3 bases and J dropped 1 base, with 12 bases sitting between them. In germline, CDR1 is DFQATT, CDR2 SNEGSKA (reference sequence). The CDR3 contains 14 residues. As DNA, the CDR3 is TGCAGTGCTAGGAAGTCTCTGCGGAACACTGAAGCTTTCTTT. This codes for CSARKSLRNTEAFF.

The chain is built from TRBV20-1 and TRBJ2-3; 7 bases align to TRBD2. CDR1 is DFQATT and CDR2 is SNEGSKA in the germline V gene (reference sequence). The ends lost 6 bases at V and 7 bases at J; junction bases unmatched: 13. The CDR3 length is 14 residues. The CDR3 sequence: CSALGTKRFNTQYF. CDR3 sequence (DNA): TGCAGTGCCCTCGGGACTAAGCGGTTTAATACGCAGTATTTT.

This sequence joins TRBV25-1 and TRBJ2-7; no definite D call. V was clipped by 5 bases and J by 1 base, with 12 bases between them. The CDR3 runs to 14 residues. Germline V gene lookup returns CDR1 MGHDK and CDR2 SYGVNS. The DNA of the CDR3 is TGTGCCAGCAGTCCCCCGGCAGCATCCTACGAGCAGTACTTC. Protein sequence: CASSPPAASYEQYF.

The chain couples TRBV24-1 to TRBJ2-2, with 8 bases identical to TRBD1. V lost 3 bases and J lost 1; bases outside the gene matches: 6. CDR3 size: 17 residues. The V gene's germline CDR1 is KGHDR and CDR2 SFDVKD. CDR3 in DNA: TGTGCCACCAGTGATCTAGGACAGGGAAGGAACACCGGGGAGCTGTTTTTT. It yields the protein CATSDLGQGRNTGELFF.

Many counts were recorded for this clonotype. This chain connects TRBV19 to TRBJ1-5; 8 bases fit TRBD1. The V and J ends lost 6 bases and 3 bases, in that order; junction bases with no gene match: 7. The CDR3 consists of 15 residues. The germline V gene encodes CDR1 LNHDA and CDR2 SQIVND (reference sequence). The chain's CDR3 is CASRWRTGPNQPQHF. Here the CDR3 DNA reads TGTGCCAGTAGATGGAGGACAGGGCCCAATCAGCCCCAGCATTTT.

This clonotype was picked up a small number of times. The rearrangement links TRBV5-8 to TRBJ2-7, with no clear D. Per germline, CDR1 SGHTS and CDR2 YDEGEE. The ends were cut back, 1 base at V and 6 bases at J, with 5 bases in the middle. The CDR3 spans 11 residues. This CDR3 is CASSLPSEQYV. DNA of the CDR3: TGTGCCAGCAGCTTGCCCAGCGAGCAGTACGTC.

The genes are TRBV28 and TRBJ1-5; D is unresolved. Germline CDR1 is MDHEN and CDR2 is SYDVKM. Trimming left V 8 bases short and J 0 bases short, with 8 bases between. This CDR3 has 13 amino acids. CDR3 loop: CASQLDSNQPQHF. The CDR3 DNA sequence: TGTGCCAGCCAATTGGATAGCAATCAGCCCCAGCATTTT.

This clonotype showed up many times. The chain has TRBV11-2 and TRBJ2-7; 11 positions match TRBD1. Germline V gives CDR1 SGHAT, CDR2 FQNNGV. V gave up 5 bases and J gave up 5 bases; unmatched junction bases: 8. CDR3 size: 15 residues. The CDR3 is CASSNMDRGRNEQYV. CDR3 coding DNA: TGTGCCAGCAGCAACATGGACAGGGGGCGAAACGAGCAGTACGTC.

This chain joins TRBV19 and TRBJ2-5; D gene uncertain. V was cut by 3 bases and J by 0 bases, with 17 bases left in between. Germline V gives CDR1 LNHDA, CDR2 SQIVND (reference sequence). The CDR3 is made up of 17 amino acids. The CDR3 sequence is CASSIRSDGLYQETQYF. CDR3 DNA sequence: TGTGCCAGTAGTATTAGGTCGGACGGATTGTACCAAGAGACCCAGTACTTC.

This clonotype was seen at least ten times. The chain recombines TRBV7-2 with TRBJ2-7, with 12 nucleotides matching TRBD2. The CDR3 spans 14 residues. The germline V gene encodes CDR1 SGHTA and CDR2 FQGNSA. V trimming: 3 bases; J trimming: 5 bases; junction bases outside the gene matches: 2. DNA for the CDR3: TGTGCCAGCAGCTTCCTAGCGGGAGGGAACGAGCAGTACGTC. It specifies CASSFLAGGNEQYV.

The rearrangement links TRBV10-3 to TRBJ1-3; D unresolved. Deletions cut 7 bases from V and 0 bases from J, with 10 bases between. Germline V gene lookup returns CDR1 ENHRY and CDR2 SYGVKD. The CDR3 covers 14 residues. CDR3 region: CAITDGSSGNTIYF. CDR3 in DNA: TGTGCCATCACCGACGGTAGCTCTGGAAACACCATATATTTT.

The sample holds one count of this clonotype. The rearrangement joins TRBV6-1 to TRBJ1-5; D is possibly TRBD1 (5 bases). Looked up from germline, CDR1 is MNHNS and CDR2 is SASEGT. CDR3 size: 14 residues. Between the trimmed V and J ends, which lost 8 bases and 2 bases, there was a span of 13 bases. DNA of the CDR3: TGTGCCAGCTCTATTCCGGGGGGCAATCAGCCCCAGCATTTT. Translating gives CASSIPGGNQPQHF.

The table lists this clonotype with many counts. The J gene is TRBJ2-1, the V gene TRBV30; 12 nucleotides align to TRBD2. Germline V gene data show CDR1 as GTSNPN and CDR2 as SVGIG (reference sequence). This CDR3 comprises 15 residues. J lost 8 bases, V lost 0 bases, and 5 bases had no gene match. For the CDR3, the DNA is TGTGCCTGGAGTGTAGCTAGCGGGAGGGCCGATGAGCAGTTCTTC. Translating it yields CAWSVASGRADEQFF.

This clonotype occurred a few times. The CDR3 DNA follows: TGCAGTGCTAGACCACTAGAGCGGGAGAGGTACAATGAGCAGTTCTTC. Encoded protein: CSARPLERERYNEQFF. The rearrangement links TRBV20-1 to TRBJ2-1; 8 bases align to TRBD2. The CDR3 runs to 16 residues. Germline-derived CDR1 and CDR2 are DFQATT and SNEGSKA (reference sequence). V lost 2 bases to trimming and J lost 4 bases; unmatched junction nucleotides: 10.

This chain uses TRBV12-3 or TRBV12-4 with TRBJ1-5; the D gene is possibly TRBD1 (5 bases). This CDR3 is built from 14 residues. Trimming left V 3 bases short and J 6 bases short, with 12 bases between. This CDR3 is CASSLSGLAQPQHF. Written as DNA, the CDR3 is TGTGCCAGCAGTTTGTCAGGGTTGGCTCAGCCCCAGCATTTT.

This clonotype was detected many times. The J gene is TRBJ2-1, the V gene TRBV11-3; D not certain. This CDR3 has 15 residues. The germline CDR1 and CDR2 sequences are SGHNT and YENEEA. V was shortened by 1 base and J by 3 bases, with 10 bases between the two germline ends. CDR3 protein: CASSLGAIYYNEQFF. DNA for the CDR3: TGTGCCAGCAGCTTAGGGGCCATATACTACAATGAGCAGTTCTTC.

The sample holds many counts of this clonotype. The chain combines TRBV2 with TRBJ1-5; TRBD1 is a possible D gene (6 bases). The CDR3 is 14 residues long. Trimming removed 5 bases from V and 3 bases from J, with 11 bases in between. Germline-derived CDR1 and CDR2 are SNHLY and FYNNEI. Here the CDR3 DNA reads TGTGCCAGCAGTCGGGGGCTTGACAATCAGCCCCAGCATTTT. Translating it yields CASSRGLDNQPQHF. The full variable domain, with the rest looked up from reference TRBV2 and TRBJ1-5, is EPEVTQTPSHQVTQMGQEVILRCVPISNHLYFYWYRQILGQKVEFLVSFYNNEISEKSEIFDDQFSVERPDGSNFTLKIRSTKLEDSAMYFCASSRGLDNQPQHFGDGTRLSIL.